A selection of T cell receptor beta chains follows, all from one sample in a study of molecular identifiers for immune sequencing clone quantification. Using its own MiXCR run on the PCR reads, TCRdb lists one record per CDR3 protein. In the table there are a few hundred thousand distinct CDR3 sequences, about a fifth of which are singletons. Sequencing used naive CD8+ T cells from blood, with Jurkat cell RNA spiked in. Every receptor here comes from a human donor in good health. Some libraries in this study had Jurkat cell RNA spiked in. The CDR3 runs from the conserved cysteine through the conserved F or W. The D gene is left open where the match is weak. Where a row states a size, it is once, few, many or the class of an expanded clone; other rows omit it.

abundance,j_gene,v_gene,d_gene,CDR3nt,CDR3aa
NA,TRBJ2-4,TRBV7-9,NA,TGTGCCAGCAGCCCTGTCTCTGGGAGAGCCAAAAACATTCAGTACTTC,CASSPVSGRAKNIQYF
many,TRBJ2-5,TRBV6-5,NA,TGTGCCAGCTTCCCAAAGACCTACCAAGAGACCCAGTACTTC,CASFPKTYQETQYF
many,TRBJ1-5,TRBV5-6,NA,TGTGCCAGCAGCCTTGGGGGGTCTAGCAATCAGCCCCAGCATTTT,CASSLGGSSNQPQHF
few,TRBJ2-3,TRBV2,TRBD2,TGTGCCAGCAGTCCCGGGACTAGCGGGAGGGCCGGAGATACGCAGTATTTT,CASSPGTSGRAGDTQYF
many,TRBJ2-7,TRBV4-1,NA,TGCGCCAGCAGCCAAGGTGTCTACGAGCAGTACTTC,CASSQGVYEQYF
many,TRBJ2-2,TRBV28,NA,TGTGCCAGCAGTCCCTCAGAGGATGAGCTGTTTTTT,CASSPSEDELFF
NA,TRBJ2-2,TRBV12-3/TRBV12-4,NA,TGTGCCAGCAGTGCCTCGGGGCATTCCACCGGGGAGCTGTTTTTT,CASSASGHSTGELFF
few,TRBJ1-6,TRBV12-3/TRBV12-4,TRBD1,TGTGCCAGCAGCGAGACAGGGTCATCCTATAATTCACCCCTCCACTTT,CASSETGSSYNSPLHF
many,TRBJ1-5,TRBV7-9,TRBD1,TGTGCCAGCAGCTTTGAAGGGGGCGGTTATCAGCCCCAGCATTTT,CASSFEGGGYQPQHF
few,TRBJ1-2,TRBV29-1,TRBD1,TGCAGCGTTGAAACAGGGGCGGGCTACACCTTC,CSVETGAGYTF
few,TRBJ2-1,TRBV11-3,NA,TGTGCCAGCAGCTCGGCAGAGGACGCCTACAATGAGCAGTTCTTC,CASSSAEDAYNEQFF
NA,TRBJ2-7,TRBV6-2/TRBV6-3,TRBD2,TGTGCCAGCAGCTATGCTAGCGGGACCACCTACGAGCAGTACTTC,CASSYASGTTYEQYF
few,TRBJ2-2,TRBV6-6,TRBD1,TGTGCCAGCAGTTACCTGGGACAGGGGATCACCGGGGAGCTGTTTTTT,CASSYLGQGITGELFF
NA,TRBJ2-7,TRBV7-9,NA,TGTGCCAGCAGCGCGGCCGGGCCCTCCTACGAGCAGTACTTC,CASSAAGPSYEQYF
NA,TRBJ1-1,TRBV30,NA,TGTGCCTGGAGCCTCGGGCCTGAAGCTTTCTTT,CAWSLGPEAFF
many,TRBJ2-2,TRBV24-1,NA,TGTGCCACCAGTGATTCCAAATCGGACAGCCGAGCGAACACCGGGGAGCTGTTTTTT,CATSDSKSDSRANTGELFF
NA,TRBJ1-2,TRBV6-5,NA,TGTGCCAGCAGCAAGGACACAGCTAACTATGGCTACGCCTTC,CASSKDTANYGYAF
NA,TRBJ2-5,TRBV3-1,NA,TGTGCCAGCAGCCAAGATGGAGGGCTAGCCGCAGAGACCCAGTACTTC,CASSQDGGLAAETQYF
many,TRBJ2-3,TRBV4-3,NA,TGCGCCAGCAGCCAAGACAGGGGGACTAGCACAGATACGCAGTATTTT,CASSQDRGTSTDTQYF
NA,TRBJ2-1,TRBV6-2/TRBV6-3,TRBD2,TGTGCCAGCAGTTACTCCCCTTCGGCGGGAGCAAACTACAATGAGCAGTTCTTC,CASSYSPSAGANYNEQFF
few,TRBJ1-1,TRBV7-9,NA,TGTGCCAGCAGCCCTGTAGTAGCGGGGGGCACTGAAGCTTTCTTT,CASSPVVAGGTEAFF
few,TRBJ1-1,TRBV7-9,NA,TGTGCCAGCGGCTTAAGTTCAGGGAACACTGAAGCTTTCTTT,CASGLSSGNTEAFF
NA,TRBJ2-1,TRBV27,NA,TGTGCCAGCAGTTTTTGGGGAGTCTACAATGAGCAGTTCTTC,CASSFWGVYNEQFF
many,TRBJ1-1,TRBV5-1,NA,TGCGCCAGCAGCGCCCTGGACGGCGAAGCTTTCTTT,CASSALDGEAFF
NA,TRBJ2-3,TRBV20-1,TRBD2,TGCAGTGCTCGCGCTTACGGGGGGGCGTGGGATACGCAGTATTTT,CSARAYGGAWDTQYF
few,TRBJ1-1,TRBV4-3,NA,TGCGCCAGCAGCCAAGAATCCAGGGTTTTTTCCACTGAAGCTTTCTTT,CASSQESRVFSTEAFF
NA,TRBJ2-1,TRBV27,TRBD2,TGTGCCAGCCTGGGGGGGGGGTCCTACAATGAGCAGTTCTTC,CASLGGGSYNEQFF
NA,TRBJ1-1,TRBV11-1,NA,TGTGCCAGCAGCTTATTTGGTCCGAACACTGAAGCTTTCTTT,CASSLFGPNTEAFF
NA,TRBJ1-1,TRBV20-1,NA,TGCAGTGCTACCCAAGGGGGGACGGACACTGAAGCTTTCTTT,CSATQGGTDTEAFF
NA,TRBJ1-6,TRBV13,NA,TGTGCCAGCAGTTCCCTTTCCGAAACTAATTCACCCCTCCACTTT,CASSSLSETNSPLHF
NA,TRBJ2-1,TRBV27,NA,TGTGCCAGCAGTCGGTCGGCGGACCCCTCCTACAATGAGCAGTTCTTC,CASSRSADPSYNEQFF
many,TRBJ2-7,TRBV29-1,NA,TGCAGCGTTGGCCCCGTCTCATACGAGCAGTACTTC,CSVGPVSYEQYF
NA,TRBJ2-3,TRBV19,NA,TGTGCCAGTAGTATAACAGCCCATAGCACAGATACGCAGTATTTT,CASSITAHSTDTQYF
many,TRBJ2-4,TRBV19,TRBD2,TGTGCCAGTAGTATTATAGCGGGAGCCAAAAACATTCAGTACTTC,CASSIIAGAKNIQYF
NA,TRBJ2-3,TRBV16,NA,TGTGCCAGCAGCCAATCTTCGAGCAGGGTGATAGGTACGCAGTATTTT,CASSQSSSRVIGTQYF
many,TRBJ1-5,TRBV28,TRBD1,TGTGCCAGCAGTTTAGGACAGGCCCAGCCCCAGCATTTT,CASSLGQAQPQHF
few,TRBJ2-7,TRBV20-1,TRBD1,TGCAGCCCCACCCCCGGAACAGGGGGCTACGAGCAGTACTTC,CSPTPGTGGYEQYF
few,TRBJ2-1,TRBV5-5,NA,TGTGCCAGCAGCATAGGCCGTTCCAATGAGCAGTTCTTC,CASSIGRSNEQFF
NA,TRBJ2-1,TRBV7-9,TRBD2,TGTGCCAGCAGCTCGCTAGCGGGGGGGCAAAGCTCCTACAATGAGCAGTTCTTC,CASSSLAGGQSSYNEQFF
few,TRBJ2-7,TRBV28,TRBD2,TGTGCCAGCAGTCCCCGGGCGAGCGGGAGAAGCGAGCAGTACTTC,CASSPRASGRSEQYF
few,TRBJ1-5,TRBV27,NA,TGTGCCAGCAGTTTTTCGACCAATCAGCCCCAGCATTTT,CASSFSTNQPQHF
many,TRBJ1-1,TRBV3-1,TRBD1,TGTGCCAGCAGCCCGTTCGGAGGGGGCCGGAACACTGAAGCTTTCTTT,CASSPFGGGRNTEAFF
many,TRBJ2-7,TRBV7-9,TRBD1,TGTGCCAGCAGCATCAACCGGGACAGGGCGCACGAGCAGTACTTC,CASSINRDRAHEQYF
few,TRBJ1-5,TRBV6-5,NA,TGTGCCAGCAGTCCTGCGTTGGAGCAGCCCCAGCATTTT,CASSPALEQPQHF
few,TRBJ2-1,TRBV18,NA,TGTGCCAGCTCAACCGGACCACCCTCTAGGTACAATGAGCAGTTCTTC,CASSTGPPSRYNEQFF
few,TRBJ1-6,TRBV7-7,NA,TGTGCTAGCAGCTTTGGATCAGTTCTGAGGAGCTCCTATAATTCACCCCTCCACTTT,CASSFGSVLRSSYNSPLHF
NA,TRBJ2-3,TRBV12-5,NA,TGTGCTAGTGGTTTGCTCCAGGGAATATCGAGCACAGATACGCAGTATTTT,CASGLLQGISSTDTQYF
many,TRBJ2-3,TRBV29-1,TRBD2,TGCAGCGTTTATCCCGGGACTAGCGGGAGGGTTACAGATACGCAGTATTTT,CSVYPGTSGRVTDTQYF